The rows below give T cell receptor beta chains drawn from one sample of a study of T cells after yellow fever vaccination. MiXCR, run by TCRdb on the 5' RACE reads, gives a single entry per CDR3 protein. This sample carries about 630,000 distinct CDR3 sequences, roughly an eighth of them seen once, and the ten largest clones take about 15%. Sequencing was performed on PBMCs, taken on the day of the yellow fever booster vaccination. The source is a man aged 25 to 45 who received the YFV17D yellow fever vaccine. CDR3s include the opening cysteine and the closing phenylalanine or tryptophan. The order of the fields is D gene, V gene, clone size, J gene, CDR3 protein, CDR3 DNA. The D gene is left open where the match is weak. Clone size is not always given. Where it is, it says once, few, many or a class for expanded clones.

d_gene: .
v_gene: TRBV28
abundance: few
j_gene: TRBJ1-4
CDR3aa: CASSLGAVNTRKLFF
CDR3nt: TGTGCCAGCAGTTTAGGCGCAGTAAATACGAGAAAACTGTTTTTT

d_gene: .
v_gene: TRBV12-3/TRBV12-4
abundance: .
j_gene: TRBJ1-6
CDR3aa: CASSRGGSYNSPLHF
CDR3nt: TGTGCCAGCAGTCGAGGGGGCTCCTATAATTCACCCCTCCACTTT

d_gene: .
v_gene: TRBV28
abundance: .
j_gene: TRBJ2-5
CDR3aa: CASSFLAGGIQETQYF
CDR3nt: TGTGCCAGCAGTTTTCTGGCAGGGGGGATCCAAGAGACCCAGTACTTC

d_gene: .
v_gene: TRBV24-1
abundance: .
j_gene: TRBJ2-7
CDR3aa: CATSDHRAGLSYEQYF
CDR3nt: TGTGCCACCAGTGACCACCGGGCAGGGCTTTCCTACGAGCAGTACTTC

d_gene: TRBD2
v_gene: TRBV7-9
abundance: few
j_gene: TRBJ2-5
CDR3aa: CASSFLSGGAETQYF
CDR3nt: TGTGCCAGCAGCTTCCTCTCGGGGGGAGCGGAGACCCAGTACTTC

d_gene: .
v_gene: TRBV29-1
abundance: few
j_gene: TRBJ2-6
CDR3aa: CSVGWDGANVLTF
CDR3nt: TGCAGCGTGGGGTGGGACGGGGCCAACGTCCTGACTTTC

d_gene: .
v_gene: TRBV20-1
abundance: .
j_gene: TRBJ2-7
CDR3aa: CSAMEGFYEQYF
CDR3nt: TGCAGTGCTATGGAGGGGTTCTACGAGCAGTACTTC

d_gene: TRBD1
v_gene: TRBV6-4
abundance: .
j_gene: TRBJ2-3
CDR3aa: CASRLDRGTDTQYF
CDR3nt: TGTGCCAGCAGATTGGACAGGGGCACAGATACGCAGTATTTT

d_gene: .
v_gene: TRBV10-3
abundance: .
j_gene: TRBJ1-3
CDR3aa: CAITGSSGNTIYF
CDR3nt: TGTGCCATCACTGGGAGCTCTGGAAACACCATATATTTT

d_gene: TRBD1
v_gene: TRBV5-5
abundance: many
j_gene: TRBJ2-1
CDR3aa: CASSPGTGAAEQFF
CDR3nt: TGTGCCAGCAGCCCCGGAACAGGGGCGGCTGAGCAGTTCTTC

d_gene: TRBD1
v_gene: TRBV7-3
abundance: .
j_gene: TRBJ1-1
CDR3aa: CASSYQGGNTEAFF
CDR3nt: TGTGCCAGCAGCTACCAGGGGGGCAACACTGAAGCTTTCTTT

d_gene: .
v_gene: TRBV5-1
abundance: .
j_gene: TRBJ2-1
CDR3aa: CASSLATPGDEQFF
CDR3nt: TGCGCCAGCAGCTTGGCCACCCCGGGGGATGAGCAGTTCTTC

d_gene: TRBD1
v_gene: TRBV24-1
abundance: .
j_gene: TRBJ2-2
CDR3aa: CATSEAPGQGRGTGELFF
CDR3nt: TGTGCCACCAGTGAAGCCCCGGGACAGGGACGGGGCACCGGGGAGCTGTTTTTT

d_gene: TRBD2
v_gene: TRBV5-4
abundance: .
j_gene: TRBJ2-1
CDR3aa: CASSLRLAGAGNEQFF
CDR3nt: TGTGCCAGCAGCCTCAGACTAGCGGGGGCAGGGAATGAGCAGTTCTTC

d_gene: TRBD2
v_gene: TRBV6-2/TRBV6-3
abundance: few
j_gene: TRBJ2-5
CDR3aa: CASSYSREDLETQYF
CDR3nt: TGTGCCAGCAGTTACTCGCGGGAGGACCTAGAGACCCAGTACTTC

d_gene: TRBD2
v_gene: TRBV19
abundance: .
j_gene: TRBJ2-4
CDR3aa: CASSIEWLAGEVNIQYF
CDR3nt: TGTGCCAGTAGTATAGAATGGTTAGCGGGAGAGGTAAACATTCAGTACTTC

d_gene: .
v_gene: TRBV5-1
abundance: few
j_gene: TRBJ2-7
CDR3aa: CASTSVAGVSSYEQYF
CDR3nt: TGCGCCAGCACCTCCGTCGCAGGGGTAAGCTCCTACGAGCAGTACTTC

d_gene: .
v_gene: TRBV21-1
abundance: once
j_gene: TRBJ2-1
CDR3aa: CASSKGYGLAGSYNEQFF
CDR3nt: TGTGCCAGCAGCAAAGGGTACGGACTAGCGGGATCCTACAATGAGCAGTTCTTC

d_gene: .
v_gene: TRBV6-5
abundance: .
j_gene: TRBJ2-5
CDR3aa: CASSYDWAQETQYF
CDR3nt: TGTGCCAGCAGTTACGATTGGGCGCAAGAGACCCAGTACTTC

d_gene: .
v_gene: TRBV7-9
abundance: many
j_gene: TRBJ2-3
CDR3aa: CASSLLAPSADTQYF
CDR3nt: TGTGCCAGCAGCTTGCTGGCCCCTAGCGCAGATACGCAGTATTTT

d_gene: .
v_gene: TRBV25-1
abundance: few
j_gene: TRBJ2-3
CDR3aa: CASSDPPADTQYF
CDR3nt: TGTGCCAGCAGTGACCCCCCCGCAGATACGCAGTATTTT

d_gene: TRBD2
v_gene: TRBV10-3
abundance: .
j_gene: TRBJ2-1
CDR3aa: CAIRGGSTWDEQFF
CDR3nt: TGTGCCATCAGAGGCGGGAGTACTTGGGATGAGCAGTTCTTC

d_gene: .
v_gene: TRBV27
abundance: many
j_gene: TRBJ2-1
CDR3aa: CASSVRSAYNEQFF
CDR3nt: TGTGCCAGCAGTGTCCGGTCGGCCTACAATGAGCAGTTCTTC

d_gene: .
v_gene: TRBV5-1
abundance: .
j_gene: TRBJ2-7
CDR3aa: CASSLVVLGRPEQYF
CDR3nt: TGCGCCAGCAGCTTGGTGGTCCTAGGGCGCCCCGAGCAGTACTTC

d_gene: .
v_gene: TRBV29-1
abundance: few
j_gene: TRBJ2-3
CDR3aa: CSVVRNTDTQYF
CDR3nt: TGCAGCGTTGTGCGTAACACAGATACGCAGTATTTT

d_gene: TRBD2
v_gene: TRBV5-1
abundance: .
j_gene: TRBJ2-1
CDR3aa: CASRTGTSAYNEQFF
CDR3nt: TGCGCCAGCAGAACCGGGACTAGCGCATACAATGAGCAGTTCTTC

d_gene: .
v_gene: TRBV12-5
abundance: .
j_gene: TRBJ1-5
CDR3aa: CASGLEGSQPQHF
CDR3nt: TGTGCTAGTGGTTTGGAGGGTAGTCAGCCCCAGCATTTT

d_gene: TRBD2
v_gene: TRBV20-1
abundance: many
j_gene: TRBJ2-7
CDR3aa: CSAPVRGGGGGTHEQYF
CDR3nt: TGCAGTGCCCCCGTCCGAGGAGGAGGCGGGGGGACCCACGAGCAGTACTTC

d_gene: TRBD1
v_gene: TRBV12-3/TRBV12-4
abundance: many
j_gene: TRBJ2-7
CDR3aa: CASSHRDSSYEQYF
CDR3nt: TGTGCCAGCAGTCACCGGGACAGCTCCTACGAGCAGTACTTC

d_gene: .
v_gene: TRBV12-3/TRBV12-4
abundance: .
j_gene: TRBJ2-1
CDR3aa: CASSFGGSGPEQFF
CDR3nt: TGTGCCAGCAGTTTTGGTGGGAGCGGTCCTGAGCAGTTCTTC

d_gene: .
v_gene: TRBV21-1
abundance: few
j_gene: TRBJ2-7
CDR3aa: CASSKVPSLKRSYEQYF
CDR3nt: TGTGCCAGCAGCAAAGTCCCCTCCCTAAAGAGGTCCTACGAGCAGTACTTC

d_gene: .
v_gene: TRBV6-1
abundance: few
j_gene: TRBJ1-5
CDR3aa: CASSQTGTYQPQHF
CDR3nt: TGTGCCAGCAGTCAAACGGGCACCTATCAGCCCCAGCATTTT

d_gene: TRBD2
v_gene: TRBV27
abundance: many
j_gene: TRBJ2-1
CDR3aa: CASTSPSGAYNEQFF
CDR3nt: TGTGCCAGCACCTCCCCAAGCGGGGCCTACAATGAGCAGTTCTTC

d_gene: .
v_gene: TRBV3-1
abundance: .
j_gene: TRBJ2-7
CDR3aa: CASSQTWDSIYEQYF
CDR3nt: TGTGCCAGCAGCCAAACTTGGGACTCCATCTACGAGCAGTACTTC

d_gene: .
v_gene: TRBV7-2
abundance: many
j_gene: TRBJ2-7
CDR3aa: CASSSANYEQYF
CDR3nt: TGTGCCAGCAGCTCAGCAAATTACGAGCAGTACTTC

d_gene: .
v_gene: TRBV11-2
abundance: many
j_gene: TRBJ1-5
CDR3aa: CASSLWGGNQPQHF
CDR3nt: TGTGCCAGCAGCTTATGGGGAGGCAATCAGCCCCAGCATTTT

d_gene: TRBD2
v_gene: TRBV7-3
abundance: few
j_gene: TRBJ2-5
CDR3aa: CASSKLAGSGETQYF
CDR3nt: TGTGCCAGCAGCAAACTAGCGGGATCTGGGGAGACCCAGTACTTC

d_gene: .
v_gene: TRBV10-3
abundance: many
j_gene: TRBJ2-1
CDR3aa: CAITERVVDNEQFF
CDR3nt: TGTGCCATCACCGAGCGGGTCGTAGACAATGAGCAGTTCTTC

d_gene: .
v_gene: TRBV14
abundance: few
j_gene: TRBJ1-2
CDR3aa: CASSQGDEGRYGYTF
CDR3nt: TGTGCCAGCAGCCAAGGAGATGAGGGTCGCTATGGCTACACCTTC